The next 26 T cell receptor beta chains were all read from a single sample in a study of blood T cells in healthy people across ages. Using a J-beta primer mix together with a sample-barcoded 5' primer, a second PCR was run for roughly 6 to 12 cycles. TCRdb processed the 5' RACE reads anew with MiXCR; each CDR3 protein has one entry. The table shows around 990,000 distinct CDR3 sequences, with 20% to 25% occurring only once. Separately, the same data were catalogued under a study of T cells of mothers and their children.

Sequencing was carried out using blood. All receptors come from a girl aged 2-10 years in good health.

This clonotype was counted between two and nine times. The chain's CDR3 is CASSESESGTDTQYF. The CDR3 DNA follows: TGTGCCAGCAGTGAATCGGAATCCGGCACAGATACGCAGTATTTT. This rearrangement joins TRBV2 to TRBJ2-3; D is unclear. Germline V gene data show CDR1 as SNHLY and CDR2 as FYNNEI. Trimming removed 2 bases from V and 1 base from J, with 10 bases in between. The CDR3 loop spans 15 amino acids. Filled out from reference TRBV2 and TRBJ2-3, the complete variable domain reads EPEVTQTPSHQVTQMGQEVILRCVPISNHLYFYWYRQILGQKVEFLVSFYNNEISEKSEIFDDQFSVERPDGSNFTLKIRSTKLEDSAMYFCASSESESGTDTQYFGPGTRLTVL.

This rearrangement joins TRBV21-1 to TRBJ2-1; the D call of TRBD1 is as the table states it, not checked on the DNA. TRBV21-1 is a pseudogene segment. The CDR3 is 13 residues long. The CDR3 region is CASPQGYSNEQFF. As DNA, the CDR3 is TGTGCCAGCCCTCAGGGGTACAGCAATGAGCAGTTCTTC.

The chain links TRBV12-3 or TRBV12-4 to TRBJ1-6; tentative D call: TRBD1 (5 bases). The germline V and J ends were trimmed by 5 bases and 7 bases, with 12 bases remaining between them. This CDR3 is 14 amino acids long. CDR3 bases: TGTGCCAGCAGTCAACAGGCGCGGAATTCACCCCTCCACTTT. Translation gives CASSQQARNSPLHF.

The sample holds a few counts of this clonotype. The CDR3 region is CASSYPTRGARTEAFF. CDR3 sequence (DNA): TGTGCCAGCAGTTACCCTACCCGGGGGGCGCGGACTGAAGCTTTCTTT. V and J are TRBV6-6 and TRBJ1-1; tentatively, D is TRBD1 (6 bases). This CDR3 is built from 16 residues. Trimming stripped 2 bases from V and 5 bases from J, with 18 bases between. Germline assignment: CDR1 MNHNY and CDR2 SVGAGI (reference sequence).

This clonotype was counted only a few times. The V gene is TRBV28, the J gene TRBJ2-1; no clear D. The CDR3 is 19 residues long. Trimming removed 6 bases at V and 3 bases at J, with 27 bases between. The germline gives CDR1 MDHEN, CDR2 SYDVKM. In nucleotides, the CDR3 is TGTGCCAGCAGCCCTCAGGTGGGGAACAATTTGAGGTACTACAATGAGCAGTTCTTC. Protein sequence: CASSPQVGNNLRYYNEQFF.

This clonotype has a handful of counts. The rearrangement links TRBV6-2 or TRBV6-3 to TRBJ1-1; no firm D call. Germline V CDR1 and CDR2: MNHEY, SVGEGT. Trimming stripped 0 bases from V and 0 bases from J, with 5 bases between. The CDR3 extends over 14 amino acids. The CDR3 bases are TGTGCCAGCAGTTACTCCTTCATGAACACTGAAGCTTTCTTT. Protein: CASSYSFMNTEAFF.

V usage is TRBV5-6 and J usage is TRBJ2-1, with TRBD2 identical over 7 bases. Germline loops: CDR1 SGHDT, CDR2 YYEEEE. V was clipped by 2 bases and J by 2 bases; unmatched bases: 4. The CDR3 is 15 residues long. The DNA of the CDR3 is TGTGCCAGCAGCTTCAGGCGGGGGACCTACAATGAGCAGTTCTTC. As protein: CASSFRRGTYNEQFF.

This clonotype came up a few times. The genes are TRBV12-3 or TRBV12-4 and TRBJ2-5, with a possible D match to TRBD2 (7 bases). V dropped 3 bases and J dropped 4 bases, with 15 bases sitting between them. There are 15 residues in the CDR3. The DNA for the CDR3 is TGTGCCAGCAGTTTTCGGGGGGCGCTTGGAGAGACCCAGTACTTC. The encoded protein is CASSFRGALGETQYF.

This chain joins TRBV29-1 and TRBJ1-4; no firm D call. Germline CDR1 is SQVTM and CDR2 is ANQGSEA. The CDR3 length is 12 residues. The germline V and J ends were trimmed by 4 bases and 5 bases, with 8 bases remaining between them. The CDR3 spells CSVAELNEKLFF. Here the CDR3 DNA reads TGCAGCGTTGCGGAGTTAAATGAAAAACTGTTTTTT.

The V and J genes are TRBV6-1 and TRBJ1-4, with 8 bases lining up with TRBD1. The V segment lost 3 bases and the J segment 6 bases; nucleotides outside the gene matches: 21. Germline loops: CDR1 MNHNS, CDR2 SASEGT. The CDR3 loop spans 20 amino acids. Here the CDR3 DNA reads TGTGCCAGCAGTGATTCGCAAGGGACAGGTCGCTTTTCGCTTTATGAAAAACTGTTTTTT. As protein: CASSDSQGTGRFSLYEKLFF.

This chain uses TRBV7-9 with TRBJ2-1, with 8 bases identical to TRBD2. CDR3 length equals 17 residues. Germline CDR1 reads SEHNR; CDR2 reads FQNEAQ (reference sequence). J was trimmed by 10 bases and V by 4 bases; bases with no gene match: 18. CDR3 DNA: TGTGCCAGCAGCTCACCAGCCGCGGGAGGATGGCCCAACGAGCAGTTCTTC. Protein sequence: CASSSPAAGGWPNEQFF.

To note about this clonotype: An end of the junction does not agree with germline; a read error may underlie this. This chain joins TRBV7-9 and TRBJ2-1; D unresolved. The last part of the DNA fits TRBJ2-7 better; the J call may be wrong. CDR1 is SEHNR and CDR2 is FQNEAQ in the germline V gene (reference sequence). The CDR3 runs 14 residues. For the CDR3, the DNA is TGTGCCAGCAGCTTAGCGCCGGGCTCCAACGAGCAGTACTTC. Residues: CASSLAPGSNEQYF.

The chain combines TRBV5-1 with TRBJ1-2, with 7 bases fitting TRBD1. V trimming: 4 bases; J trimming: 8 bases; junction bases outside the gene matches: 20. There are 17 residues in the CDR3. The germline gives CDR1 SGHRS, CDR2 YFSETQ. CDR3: CASSHTGTEAPWEGYTF. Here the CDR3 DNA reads TGCGCCAGCAGCCACACCGGGACAGAAGCCCCTTGGGAAGGCTACACCTTC.

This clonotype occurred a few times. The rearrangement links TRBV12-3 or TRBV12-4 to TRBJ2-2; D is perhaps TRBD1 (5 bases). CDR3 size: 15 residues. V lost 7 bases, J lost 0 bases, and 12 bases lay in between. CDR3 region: CASKVRTPNTGELFF. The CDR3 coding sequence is TGTGCCAGCAAGGTCAGGACACCGAACACCGGGGAGCTGTTTTTT.

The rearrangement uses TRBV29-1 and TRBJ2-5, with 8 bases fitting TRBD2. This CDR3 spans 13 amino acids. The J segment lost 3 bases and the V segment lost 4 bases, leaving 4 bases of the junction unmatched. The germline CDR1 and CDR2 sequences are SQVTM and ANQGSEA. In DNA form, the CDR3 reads TGCAGCGTTGGGACTAGCTCTGAAGAGACCCAGTACTTC. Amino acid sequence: CSVGTSSEETQYF.

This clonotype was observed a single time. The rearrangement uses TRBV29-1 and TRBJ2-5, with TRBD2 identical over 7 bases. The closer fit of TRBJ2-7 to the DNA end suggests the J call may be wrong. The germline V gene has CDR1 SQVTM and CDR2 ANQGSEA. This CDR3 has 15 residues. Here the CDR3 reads CSVNPGGGSNYEQYF. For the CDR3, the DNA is TGCAGCGTGAACCCGGGCGGGGGTTCAAACTACGAGCAGTACTTC.

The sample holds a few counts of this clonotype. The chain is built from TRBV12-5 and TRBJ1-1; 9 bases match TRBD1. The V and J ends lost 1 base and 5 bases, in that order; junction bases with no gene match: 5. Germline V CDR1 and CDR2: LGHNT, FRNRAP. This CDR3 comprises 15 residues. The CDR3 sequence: CASGLGGTGKTEAFF. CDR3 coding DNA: TGTGCTAGTGGTTTGGGGGGGACAGGGAAGACTGAAGCTTTCTTT.

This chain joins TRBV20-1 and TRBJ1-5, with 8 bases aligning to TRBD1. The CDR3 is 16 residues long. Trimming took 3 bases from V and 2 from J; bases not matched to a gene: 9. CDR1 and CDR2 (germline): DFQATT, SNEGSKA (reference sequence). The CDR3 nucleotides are TGCAGTGCTAGTGCGGCAGGGGGCAAGGGCAATCAGCCCCAGCATTTT. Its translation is CSASAAGGKGNQPQHF.

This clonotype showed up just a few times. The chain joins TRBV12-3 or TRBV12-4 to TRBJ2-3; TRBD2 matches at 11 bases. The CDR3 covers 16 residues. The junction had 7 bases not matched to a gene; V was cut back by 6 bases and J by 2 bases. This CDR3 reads CASSQGLAGDTDTQYF. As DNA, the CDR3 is TGTGCCAGCAGCCAAGGACTAGCGGGCGACACAGATACGCAGTATTTT.

The DNA of the CDR3 is TGTGCCAGCAGTTTAGGGCGGCGGGGAGATACGCAGTATTTT. It yields the protein CASSLGRRGDTQYF. The rearrangement joins TRBV12-3 or TRBV12-4 to TRBJ2-3, with D perhaps TRBD2 (6 bases). The CDR3 covers 14 residues. V shed 1 base and J shed 5 bases, with 10 bases lying between them.

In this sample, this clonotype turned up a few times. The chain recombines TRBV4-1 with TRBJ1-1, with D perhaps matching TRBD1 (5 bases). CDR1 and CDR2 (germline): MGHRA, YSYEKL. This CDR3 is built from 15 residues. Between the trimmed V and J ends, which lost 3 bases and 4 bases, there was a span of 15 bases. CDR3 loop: CASSHPPGGGTEAFF. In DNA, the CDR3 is TGCGCCAGCAGCCATCCCCCCGGGGGGGGCACTGAAGCTTTCTTT.

The CDR3 sequence is CASSLPLGAGNTDTQYF. The CDR3 DNA reads as TGTGCCAGCAGTTTACCCCTCGGGGCAGGGAACACAGATACGCAGTATTTT. The J gene is TRBJ2-3, the V gene TRBV12-3 or TRBV12-4; tentatively, D is TRBD1 or TRBD2 (5 bases each). The CDR3 covers 17 residues. Trimming took off 2 bases at V and 2 bases at J, with 17 bases between the two ends.

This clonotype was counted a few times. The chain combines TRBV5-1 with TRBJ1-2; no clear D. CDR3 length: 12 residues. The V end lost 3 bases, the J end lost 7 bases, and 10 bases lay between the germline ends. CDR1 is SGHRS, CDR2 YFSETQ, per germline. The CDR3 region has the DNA TGCGCCAGCAGCTCCGAGGGTGGTGGCTACACCTTC. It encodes CASSSEGGGYTF.

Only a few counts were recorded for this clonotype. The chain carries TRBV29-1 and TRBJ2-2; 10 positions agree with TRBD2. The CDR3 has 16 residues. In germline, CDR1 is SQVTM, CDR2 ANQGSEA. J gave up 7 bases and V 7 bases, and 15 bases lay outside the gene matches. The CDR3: CSERRRAGGVDGELFF. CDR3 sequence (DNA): TGCAGCGAAAGGCGTCGAGCGGGGGGGGTTGACGGGGAGCTGTTTTTT.

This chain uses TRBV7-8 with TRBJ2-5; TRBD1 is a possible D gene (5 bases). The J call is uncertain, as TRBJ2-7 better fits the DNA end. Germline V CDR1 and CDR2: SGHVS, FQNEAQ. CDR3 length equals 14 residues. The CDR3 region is CASSPQVEFYEQYF. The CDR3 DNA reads TGTGCCAGCAGCCCACAGGTGGAATTCTACGAGCAGTACTTC.

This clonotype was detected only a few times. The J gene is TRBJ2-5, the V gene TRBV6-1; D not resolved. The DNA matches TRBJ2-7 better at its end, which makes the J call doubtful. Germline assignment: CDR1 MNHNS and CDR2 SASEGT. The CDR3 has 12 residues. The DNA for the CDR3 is TGTGCCAGCAGTGAAAACACCTACGAGCAGTACTTC. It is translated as CASSENTYEQYF.